The next 30 T cell receptor beta chains were all read from a single sample in a study of ipilimumab plus nivolumab after autologous stem cell transplantation. Libraries were prepared by immunoSEQ multiplex PCR; TCRdb keeps only in-frame clonotypes and omits some of them. The sample yields about 40,000 clones, approximately 92% seen once. The sequenced sample was PBMCs, obtained in a trial of ipilimumab plus nivolumab as post-transplant consolidation. The source is a male donor with multiple myeloma.

The genes are TRBV7-2 and TRBJ2-7; TRBD1 or TRBD2 may be the D gene (5 bases each). CDR3 length equals 14 residues. CDR1 is SGHTA, CDR2 FQGNSA, per germline. V lost 2 bases and J lost 3, with 11 bases in between. CDR3 protein: CASSLSGQVYEQYF. As DNA, the CDR3 is TGTGCCAGCAGCTTAAGCGGACAAGTCTACGAGCAGTACTTC. Based on the CDR3 plus reference TRBV7-2 and TRBJ2-7, the full variable domain is GAGVSQSPSNKVTEKGKDVELRCDPISGHTALYWYRQSLGQGLEFLIYFQGNSAPDKSGLPSDRFSAERTGGSVSTLTIQRTQQEDSAVYLCASSLSGQVYEQYFGPGTRLTVT.

V and J are TRBV4-2 and TRBJ2-1; 11 nucleotides align to TRBD2. Losses at the gene ends were 4 bases for V and 8 bases for J; bases not matched to a gene: 10. The CDR3 covers 16 residues. CDR1 and CDR2 (germline): LGHNA, YNFKEQ. CDR3 protein: CASSPETSGGGDEQFF. In nucleotides, the CDR3 is TGTGCCAGCAGCCCGGAAACTAGCGGGGGTGGGGATGAGCAGTTCTTC.

The chain uses TRBV6-5 and TRBJ2-7, with D perhaps TRBD1 (5 bases). The CDR3 sequence is 15 residues long. The V gene lost 1 base and the J gene lost 3 bases, with 13 bases spanning the gap. The germline V gene has CDR1 MNHEY and CDR2 SVGAGI. CDR3 sequence: CASSYLSTANYEQYF. CDR3 nucleotides: TGTGCCAGCAGTTACTTGTCGACAGCAAACTACGAGCAGTACTTC.

CDR3 in amino acids: CASSSLDRGEKLFF. In DNA, the CDR3 is TGTGCCAGCAGTTCTCTTGACAGGGGCGAAAAACTGTTTTTT. V gene TRBV6-5 combines with J gene TRBJ1-4, with 8 bases identical to TRBD1. CDR1 MNHEY and CDR2 SVGAGI come from the germline V gene. CDR3 size: 14 residues. With 4 bases clipped from V and 8 bases from J, the junction kept 6 bases outside the gene matches.

The rearrangement links TRBV5-4 to TRBJ2-3, with 11 bases matching TRBD2. Trimming cost V 4 bases and J 5 bases; bases outside gene matches: 9. Germline values: CDR1 SGHNT, CDR2 YYREEE (reference sequence). The CDR3 runs 16 residues. CDR3 nucleotides: TGTGCCAGCAGCATTTTAGCGGGGGGGCCGGAAGATACGCAGTATTTT. Amino acid sequence: CASSILAGGPEDTQYF.

The chain has TRBV7-9 and TRBJ1-5; TRBD1 aligns across 8 bases. This CDR3 contains 15 residues. Germline CDR1 reads SEHNR; CDR2 reads FQNEAQ (reference sequence). V lost 5 bases and J lost 6; bases outside the gene matches: 9. The CDR3 reads CASSPDREGGQPQHF. DNA for the CDR3: TGTGCCAGCAGCCCGGACAGGGAAGGAGGTCAGCCCCAGCATTTT. Full variable domain (remainder filled in from reference TRBV7-9 and TRBJ1-5): DTGVSQNPRHKITKRGQNVTFRCDPISEHNRLYWYRQTLGQGPEFLTYFQNEAQLEKSRLLSDRFSAERPKGSFSTLEIQRTEQGDSAMYLCASSPDREGGQPQHFGDGTRLSIL.

The rearrangement uses TRBV13 and TRBJ2-7; 15 nucleotides line up with TRBD2. The length of the CDR3 is 20 residues. The V segment lost 5 bases and the J segment 1 base; nucleotides outside the gene matches: 15. Germline V gene lookup returns CDR1 PRHDT and CDR2 FYEKMQ (reference sequence). The chain's CDR3 is CASSPGGGLAGGYRSYEQYF. Written as DNA, the CDR3 is TGTGCCAGCAGCCCGGGGGGAGGACTAGCGGGAGGGTATCGTTCCTACGAGCAGTACTTC.

The rearrangement uses TRBV4-3 and TRBJ1-6; the match to TRBD1 covers 7 bases. V dropped 6 bases and J dropped 4; count of bases not matched to a gene: 3. This CDR3 comprises 14 residues. CDR1 is LGHNA and CDR2 is YSLEER in the germline V gene. CDR3 coding DNA: TGCGCCAGCAGACAGGGGCTGTATAATTCACCCCTCCACTTT. Translated: CASRQGLYNSPLHF.

The sample holds one count of this clone. The chain combines TRBV19 with TRBJ1-5; 7 bases are shared with TRBD1. This CDR3 region has 13 residues. CDR1 is LNHDA and CDR2 is SQIVND in the germline V gene (reference sequence). With 7 bases clipped from V and 2 bases from J, the junction kept 2 bases outside the gene matches. The DNA of the CDR3 is TGTGCCAGTAACGACAGGGGCAATCAGCCCCAGCATTTT. Its translation is CASNDRGNQPQHF. Complete variable domain (other parts from reference TRBV19 and TRBJ1-5): DGGITQSPKYLFRKEGQNVTLSCEQNLNHDAMYWYRQDPGQGLRLIYYSQIVNDFQKGDIAEGYSVSREKKESFPLTVTSAQKNPTAFYLCASNDRGNQPQHFGDGTRLSIL.

J is TRBJ2-1 and V is TRBV28, with TRBD2 matching over 9 bases. Germline values: CDR1 MDHEN, CDR2 SYDVKM. The CDR3 spans 15 residues. J gave up 9 bases and V 6 bases, and 12 bases lay outside the gene matches. Written as DNA, the CDR3 is TGTGCCAGCAGAACCCGGACTGGCGGGGGGGGTGAGCAGTTCTTC. It yields the protein CASRTRTGGGGEQFF.

The gene calls are TRBV6-6 and TRBJ1-3, with D possibly TRBD1 on 6 matching bases. V lost 5 bases to trimming and J lost 1 base, with 9 bases between them. Germline CDR1 MNHNY, CDR2 SVGAGI (reference sequence). CDR3 size: 14 residues. The CDR3 bases are TGTGCCAGCAGTGACACAGGGTCTGGAAACACCATATATTTT. It yields the protein CASSDTGSGNTIYF.

V is TRBV2 and J is TRBJ1-2, with D possibly TRBD1 on 5 matching bases. CDR1 is SNHLY and CDR2 is FYNNEI in the germline V gene. The CDR3 totals 13 residues. V was clipped by 1 base and J by 2 bases, with 5 bases between them. DNA for the CDR3: TGTGCCAGCAGTGAAGAGGGGAACTATGGCTACACCTTC. This encodes CASSEEGNYGYTF.

The genes are TRBV11-3 and TRBJ2-3, with D maybe TRBD1 (6 bases). Germline values: CDR1 SGHNT, CDR2 YENEEA. CDR3 size: 14 residues. Deletions cut 5 bases from V and 3 bases from J, with 12 bases between. CDR3 region: CASSARQETDTQYF. CDR3 DNA: TGTGCCAGCAGCGCACGACAGGAAACAGATACGCAGTATTTT. The full variable domain, completed using reference TRBV11-3 and TRBJ2-3, is EAGVVQSPRYKIIEKKQPVAFWCNPISGHNTLYWYLQNLGQGPELLIRYENEEAVDDSQLPKDRFSAERLKGVDSTLKIQPAELGDSAVYLCASSARQETDTQYFGPGTRLTVL.

The chain links TRBV25-1 to TRBJ2-2; D remains ambiguous. Trimming pared 7 bases from V and 5 bases from J, leaving 11 bases between. The CDR3 runs 13 residues. Germline V gene data show CDR1 as MGHDK and CDR2 as SYGVNS. DNA of the CDR3: TGTGCCAGCATATTGGGCGATACCGGGGAGCTGTTTTTT. As protein: CASILGDTGELFF.

The V gene is TRBV30, the J gene TRBJ2-3, with D possibly matching TRBD2 (6 bases). Germline V gene data show CDR1 as GTSNPN and CDR2 as SVGIG (reference sequence). CDR3 length equals 13 residues. The V gene lost 4 bases and the J gene lost 5 bases, with 13 bases spanning the gap. CDR3 DNA sequence: TGTGCCTGGACCCCGGCCGGGAGAGATACGCAGTATTTT. It specifies CAWTPAGRDTQYF.

This clone was picked up one time. The J gene is TRBJ1-2, the V gene TRBV6-5; TRBD1 matches 10 bases. V was pared by 8 bases and J by 5 bases, with 8 bases of the junction left unmatched. This CDR3 is built from 14 residues. Germline CDR1 MNHEY, CDR2 SVGAGI. The CDR3 DNA reads TGTGCCAGCCGGGACAGGGGTCGGACGTATGGCTACACCTTC. Protein product: CASRDRGRTYGYTF.

This chain joins TRBV28 and TRBJ1-2; 8 positions match TRBD1. Germline trimming cut 5 bases from V and 5 bases from J; bases unmatched to any gene: 16. The CDR3 extends over 17 amino acids. Germline loops: CDR1 MDHEN, CDR2 SYDVKM. The CDR3 nucleotides are TGTGCCAGCAGTACCATCGGACAGGGTGCGGCTAGATATGGCTACACCTTC. As protein: CASSTIGQGAARYGYTF.

The chain links TRBV30 to TRBJ1-5, with D perhaps matching TRBD1 (6 bases). Germline values: CDR1 GTSNPN, CDR2 SVGIG (reference sequence). This CDR3 has 13 amino acids. Between the trimmed V and J ends, which lost 0 bases and 6 bases, there was a span of 9 bases. For the CDR3, the DNA is TGTGCCTGGAGTGTACAGGGCTGTCAGCCCCAGCATTTT. Its protein product is CAWSVQGCQPQHF. Full variable domain (missing parts from reference TRBV30 and TRBJ1-5): SQTIHQWPATLVQPVGSPLSLECTVEGTSNPNLYWYRQAAGRGLQLLFYSVGIGQISSEVPQNLSASRPQDRQFILSSKKLLLSDSGFYLCAWSVQGCQPQHFGDGTRLSIL.

The chain has TRBV4-1 and TRBJ1-5; D might be TRBD1 (5 bases). The CDR3 runs to 16 residues. Trimming took 0 bases from V and 1 from J, leaving 10 bases between them. Germline CDR1 and CDR2: MGHRA and YSYEKL. The CDR3 DNA reads TGCGCCAGCAGCCAAGAAGGACAAGGGAGCAATCAGCCCCAGCATTTT. Its translation is CASSQEGQGSNQPQHF.

Turning to this clone: Germline and junction disagree at one end, which may indicate a read error. V gene TRBV5-1 combines with J gene TRBJ2-1; the match to TRBD1 covers 7 bases. The CDR3 has 14 residues. Germline values: CDR1 SGHRS, CDR2 YFSETQ. The CDR3 DNA is TGCGCCAGCAGTCCTAGGACAGGAGGTGGACACCCGGTCTTC. This sequence encodes CASSPRTGGGHPVF.

The chain joins TRBV7-6 to TRBJ2-3; the D gene is possibly TRBD2 (5 bases). Trimming pared 6 bases from V and 2 bases from J, leaving 18 bases between. The CDR3 runs 16 residues. Germline CDR1 and CDR2: SGHVS and FNYEAQ. CDR3 bases: TGTGCCAGCAGGGCTAGTCCCATCGGGGACACAGATACGCAGTATTTT. Protein sequence: CASRASPIGDTDTQYF.

CDR3 sequence (DNA): TGTGCCAGCAGCTTAGTGCGGGGTCCAACAGATACGCAGTATTTT. Translated, it gives CASSLVRGPTDTQYF. V and J are TRBV11-2 and TRBJ2-3, with D possibly TRBD2 on 6 matching bases. The CDR3 contains 15 residues. V shed 1 base and J shed 3 bases, with 11 bases lying between them. The V gene's germline CDR1 is SGHAT and CDR2 FQNNGV.

The chain carries TRBV5-4 and TRBJ2-6, with TRBD1 as a possible D gene (5 bases). The V gene lost 4 bases and the J gene lost 0 bases, with 11 bases spanning the gap. The CDR3 sequence is 16 residues long. In germline, CDR1 is SGHNT, CDR2 YYREEE (reference sequence). The CDR3 region is CASSRDRSSGANVLTF. CDR3 DNA: TGTGCCAGCAGCCGCGACAGAAGCTCTGGGGCCAACGTCCTGACTTTC.

V is TRBV7-9 and J is TRBJ2-4; D might be TRBD2 (6 bases). Germline-derived CDR1 and CDR2 are SEHNR and FQNEAQ (reference sequence). The CDR3 is 14 amino acids. V lost 3 bases to trimming and J lost 5 bases, with 11 bases between them. The CDR3 DNA follows: TGTGCCAGCAGCTTCGGCGGGACCCAAAACATTCAGTACTTC. Encoded protein: CASSFGGTQNIQYF.

This clone was seen more than once but under ten times. The V call is TRBV11-2, the J call TRBJ1-1; D gene unclear. Germline V gene lookup returns CDR1 SGHAT and CDR2 FQNNGV. V gave up 5 bases and J gave up 10 bases, with 11 bases separating them. There are 11 residues in the CDR3. The CDR3 region is CASSPVSAAFF. The CDR3 DNA sequence: TGTGCCAGCAGCCCCGTGTCGGCAGCTTTCTTT.

The genes are TRBV7-3 and TRBJ1-3; TRBD1 might be the D (5 bases). V lost 3 bases, J lost 0 bases, and 12 bases lay in between. Germline assignment: CDR1 SGHTA and CDR2 FQGTGA. This CDR3 is 16 amino acids long. Here the CDR3 reads CASSLGLGTSGNTIYF. The CDR3 DNA sequence: TGTGCCAGCAGCTTGGGGCTCGGGACCTCTGGAAACACCATATATTTT.

The gene calls are TRBV7-3 and TRBJ2-1, with 14 bases that match TRBD2. The trim removed 5 bases at V and 0 bases at J, leaving 0 bases unmatched. Germline-derived CDR1 and CDR2 are SGHTA and FQGTGA. The CDR3 is made up of 16 amino acids. The CDR3 spells CASSGTSGSSYNEQFF. The CDR3 nucleotides are TGTGCCAGCAGCGGGACTAGCGGGAGCTCCTACAATGAGCAGTTCTTC.

This clone was recorded only once. The chain is built from TRBV11-1 and TRBJ2-3; 14 nucleotides agree with TRBD2. V was pared by 5 bases and J by 1 base, with 2 bases of the junction left unmatched. Germline V gives CDR1 SGHAT, CDR2 FQDESV (reference sequence). This CDR3 has 16 amino acids. The CDR3 DNA sequence: TGTGCCAGCAGCCTGGGACTAGCGGGGGGCACAGATACGCAGTATTTT. Translating gives CASSLGLAGGTDTQYF.

The chain carries TRBV9 and TRBJ2-1; weak D call: TRBD1 (5 bases). The CDR3 spans 16 residues. CDR1 is SGDLS and CDR2 is YYNGEE in the germline V gene. V gave up 0 bases and J gave up 5 bases, with 15 bases separating them. This CDR3 is CASSVDSGPPNNEQFF. DNA of the CDR3: TGTGCCAGCAGCGTAGATTCAGGGCCACCAAACAATGAGCAGTTCTTC.

This clone showed up just once. The rearrangement uses TRBV28 and TRBJ2-5; D may be TRBD1 (6 bases). The CDR3 spans 14 residues. V shed 5 bases and J shed 5 bases, with 15 bases lying between them. Germline-derived CDR1 and CDR2 are MDHEN and SYDVKM. CDR3 loop: CASSRLGAGETQYF. As DNA, the CDR3 is TGTGCCAGCAGTCGGCTGGGGGCAGGTGAGACCCAGTACTTC.